These 11 T cell receptor beta chains came from one sample sequenced in a study of blood T cell repertoires in COVID-19. Profiling relied on immunoSEQ multiplex PCR, and the TCRdb table lists in-frame clones only, not all of them. The repertoire holds about 89,000 clones, with about 87% as singletons. Sequenced: peripheral blood. Receptors were obtained from a man in his sixties with acute or convalescent COVID-19.

This chain links TRBV5-1 with TRBJ2-3, with 10 bases fitting TRBD1. The CDR3 totals 17 residues. CDR1 is SGHRS and CDR2 is YFSETQ in the germline V gene. With V trimmed by 0 bases and J by 2 bases, 6 bases remained unmatched. Here the CDR3 reads CASSLAGTGAFTDTQYF. The CDR3 DNA is TGCGCCAGCAGCTTGGCCGGGACAGGGGCCTTCACAGATACGCAGTATTTT. The complete variable domain, with remaining parts taken from reference TRBV5-1 and TRBJ2-3, reads KAGVTQTPRYLIKTRGQQVTLSCSPISGHRSVSWYQQTPGQGLQFLFEYFSETQRNKGNFPGRFSGRQFSNSRSEMNVSTLELGDSALYLCASSLAGTGAFTDTQYFGPGTRLTVL.

The CDR3: CASSFYRSYNSGNTIYF. The CDR3 DNA reads TGTGCCAGCAGCTTCTACAGGTCCTATAACTCTGGAAACACCATATATTTT. The chain carries TRBV11-2 and TRBJ1-3, with D possibly TRBD1 on 5 matching bases. V shed 3 bases and J shed 0 bases, with 15 bases lying between them. Germline V CDR1 and CDR2: SGHAT, FQNNGV. This CDR3 comprises 17 residues.

This clone was seen a handful of times. V is TRBV6-1 and J is TRBJ1-3; perhaps TRBD1 as D (5 bases). This CDR3 is 14 amino acids long. Trimming removed 1 base at V and 7 bases at J, with 11 bases between. Per the germline V gene, CDR1 is MNHNS and CDR2 is SASEGT. CDR3 sequence reads: CASSEGSGRNTIYF. The CDR3 coding sequence is TGTGCCAGCAGTGAAGGGTCAGGGAGGAACACCATATATTTT.

The chain employs TRBV5-4 and TRBJ1-2, with a tentative D call TRBD1 (6 bases). Trimming stripped 4 bases from V and 6 bases from J, with 13 bases between. CDR1 is SGHNT and CDR2 is YYREEE in the germline V gene (reference sequence). The CDR3 totals 13 residues. CDR3 nucleotide sequence: TGTGCCAGCAGCCCACAGGGAGTGCATGGCTACACCTTC. Encoded protein: CASSPQGVHGYTF.

J is TRBJ2-7 and V is TRBV29-1; D unclear. The CDR3 extends over 11 amino acids. V was shortened by 0 bases and J by 7 bases, with 7 bases between the two germline ends. Per the germline V gene, CDR1 is SQVTM and CDR2 is ANQGSEA. The CDR3 sequence is CSVEEPGEQYF. The CDR3 bases are TGCAGCGTTGAAGAACCCGGGGAGCAGTACTTC.

The chain links TRBV10-3 to TRBJ1-2, with D perhaps matching TRBD1 (5 bases). V shed 8 bases and J shed 4 bases, with 11 bases lying between them. The CDR3 is made up of 12 amino acids. Germline V gives CDR1 ENHRY, CDR2 SYGVKD. The CDR3 loop is CAIQGLSYGYTF. CDR3 in DNA: TGTGCCATCCAGGGTCTCAGCTATGGCTACACCTTC.

V is TRBV24-1 and J is TRBJ1-1, with 7 bases that match TRBD1. This CDR3 comprises 13 residues. Germline lookup yields CDR1 KGHDR and CDR2 SFDVKD. The trim removed 7 bases at V and 0 bases at J, leaving 1 base unmatched. The CDR3 sequence is CATRGTVNTEAFF. The CDR3 DNA follows: TGTGCCACCAGAGGGACAGTGAACACTGAAGCTTTCTTT.

This clone was seen a handful of times. The chain uses TRBV6-5 and TRBJ2-7, with 12 bases identical to TRBD1. Looked up from germline, CDR1 is MNHEY and CDR2 is SVGAGI. The CDR3 has 13 amino acids. With 7 bases clipped from V and 6 bases from J, the junction kept 4 bases outside the gene matches. In DNA, the CDR3 is TGTGCCAGCAAGGGACAGGGGGCGTTCGAGCAGTACTTC. Encoded protein: CASKGQGAFEQYF.

The gene calls are TRBV7-9 and TRBJ1-6, with 7 bases identical to TRBD1. Losses at the gene ends were 5 bases for V and 8 bases for J; bases not matched to a gene: 6. Looked up from germline, CDR1 is SEHNR and CDR2 is FQNEAQ (reference sequence). The CDR3 has 14 residues. CDR3 sequence: CASSLGQDYSPLHF. CDR3 DNA: TGTGCCAGCAGCCTTGGACAGGATTATTCACCCCTCCACTTT.

This rearrangement joins TRBV30 to TRBJ1-1, with D unclear. Germline CDR1 is GTSNPN and CDR2 is SVGIG (reference sequence). The CDR3 contains 13 residues. Trimming removed 2 bases from V and 2 bases from J, with 9 bases in between. The chain's CDR3 is CAWSWQINTEAFF. The CDR3 DNA is TGTGCCTGGAGTTGGCAGATTAACACTGAAGCTTTCTTT. The full variable domain, its missing parts supplied by reference TRBV30 and TRBJ1-1, is SQTIHQWPATLVQPVGSPLSLECTVEGTSNPNLYWYRQAAGRGLQLLFYSVGIGQISSEVPQNLSASRPQDRQFILSSKKLLLSDSGFYLCAWSWQINTEAFFGQGTRLTVV.

This clone showed up just a few times. The V and J genes are TRBV4-1 and TRBJ2-7, with no clear D. V dropped 0 bases and J dropped 2 bases, with 11 bases sitting between them. The CDR3 is made up of 15 amino acids. Germline CDR1 MGHRA, CDR2 YSYEKL. DNA of the CDR3: TGCGCCAGCAGCCAAGAAGCAGAACAGACCTACGAGCAGTACTTC. Its protein is CASSQEAEQTYEQYF.